This T cell receptor beta chain originates from a study of T-cell memory formation after mild COVID-19. For the study at large: Clusters of TCRs were largely donor specific.

The trim removed 2 bases at V and 5 bases at J, leaving 6 bases unmatched. This CDR3 spans 15 amino acids. From germline, CDR1 is MNHNS and CDR2 SASEGT. TCR alpha and TCR beta cDNA libraries carrying sample barcodes and UMIs were produced by 5'RACE using constant-segment primers. MiXCR, applied by TCRdb to the 5' RACE reads, yields one record per CDR3 protein. The repertoire holds some 290,000 distinct CDR3 sequences, around 16% seen once, with more than 20% in the top ten. This TCR derives from a man younger than 35 who had mild COVID-19 (a few samples of this study predate the infection). Cell type and time point are not known. The chain is built from TRBV6-1 and TRBJ2-5; TRBD2 aligns across 9 bases. The sample comprised PBMCs or a T cell subset sorted from them (not recorded which). For the CDR3, the DNA is TGTGCCAGCAGTGAAATGGGACTAGCTAGGGAGACCCAGTACTTC. Its translation is CASSEMGLARETQYF.